This T cell receptor beta chain was sequenced for a study of CD8+ T cells in alopecia areata. Looking at the study overall: Treated patients were given 5 to 10 mg oral tofacitinib twice daily. Severity scores in treated patients reflected the percentage of scalp affected. Findings of the study overall: In scalp samples, resident alphabeta T cells of normal skin are also sequenced.

As regards this clone: Its antigen remains unknown.

RNA extraction was followed by reverse transcription into cDNA, which acted as the sequencing template. The method was immunoSEQ multiplex PCR; TCRdb's version includes in-frame clones alone and lacks a portion of them. The table lists about 290,000 clones, 58% of them singletons. The treatment was: oral pan-JAK inhibitor, 5-10 mg twice daily. Individuals with alopecia areata gave both lesional scalp punch biopsies and peripheral blood for collection. In germline, CDR1 is SGHRS, CDR2 YFSETQ. The CDR3 length is 18 residues. V lost 0 bases and J lost 5; bases outside the gene matches: 14. Source: CD4+ T cells sorted from blood, taken at week 24, from a patient treated with tofacitinib. The chain recombines TRBV5-1 with TRBJ2-3; 8 positions match TRBD2. The receptor was derived from a human donor with alopecia areata. In DNA form, the CDR3 reads TGCGCCAGCAGCTTGGATCGCTCGCGGGGGGCCGGGGGAGATACGCAGTATTTT. This codes for CASSLDRSRGAGGDTQYF.